This TCR beta chain was identified in a study of blood T cell repertoires in COVID-19. In the source study's methods: Cell counts per sample came from amplifying reference gene primers. Only in-frame clones appear in the TCRdb table, and some are missing; sequencing was by immunoSEQ multiplex PCR. V, J and clone size are those of that table, while D and trimming were read from the DNA. The table lists around 300,000 clones, more than 80% of them singletons. Per germline, CDR1 SGHNT and CDR2 YYREEE (reference sequence). The CDR3 extends over 14 amino acids. The V gene end was trimmed by 4 bases and the J gene end by 10 bases; junction bases not matched to a gene: 13. Cohort 3 recovery required two negative PCRs, clearance, or symptom resolution.

This TCR derives from a woman under 30 who had recovered from COVID-19. The chain uses TRBV5-4 and TRBJ1-2; 7 bases map to TRBD1. Sequenced sample: PBMCs or T cells enriched from blood (not recorded which). The CDR3 DNA follows: TGTGCCAGCAGCGACCTGACAGGGAAGTACGACTACACCTTC. This sequence encodes CASSDLTGKYDYTF.